This T cell receptor beta chain was sequenced in a study of human T cells and chemical hapten exposure. Each CDR3 protein is one row after TCRdb ran MiXCR on the RACE reads. The data contain a few hundred thousand distinct CDR3 sequences, 7.7% of them singletons. As to this clonotype: What it binds is not known.

Broader study findings: Donors had alopecia, so their immune response may differ from healthy people's.

Germline V gene sequence: CDR1 MNHEY, CDR2 SVGEGT. The CDR3 covers 17 residues. V shed 2 bases and J shed 3 bases, with 16 bases lying between them. Specified time point: pre-sensitization, week 0. The sample's treatment: therapeutic diphenylcyclopropenone sensitization with weekly scalp DPC. Every patch test was put on after a blood sample was taken. The specimen was whole blood, collected in connection with sensitization to the hapten diphenylcyclopropenone (DPC). The sequence derives from a young man with alopecia areata. Some clones in this sample may be carry-over from other donors' samples. The chain employs TRBV6-2 or TRBV6-3 and TRBJ2-2; tentatively, D is TRBD2 (6 bases). CDR3 sequence reads: CASSYDWGGVDTGELFF. The CDR3 nucleotides are TGTGCCAGCAGTTACGATTGGGGAGGTGTTGACACCGGGGAGCTGTTTTTT.